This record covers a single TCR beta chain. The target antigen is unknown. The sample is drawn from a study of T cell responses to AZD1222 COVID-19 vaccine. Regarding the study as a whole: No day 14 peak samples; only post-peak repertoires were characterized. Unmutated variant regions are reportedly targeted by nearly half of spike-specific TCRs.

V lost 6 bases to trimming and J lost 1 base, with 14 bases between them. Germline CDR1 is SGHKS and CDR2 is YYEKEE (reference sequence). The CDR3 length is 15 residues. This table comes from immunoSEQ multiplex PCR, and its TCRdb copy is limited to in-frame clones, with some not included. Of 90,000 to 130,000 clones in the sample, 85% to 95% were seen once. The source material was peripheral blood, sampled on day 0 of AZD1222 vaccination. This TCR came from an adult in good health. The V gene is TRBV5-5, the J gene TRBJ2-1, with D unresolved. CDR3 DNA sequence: TGTGCCAGCACACTCAGGTCCGCGTCCTACAATGAGCAGTTCTTC. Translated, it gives CASTLRSASYNEQFF.